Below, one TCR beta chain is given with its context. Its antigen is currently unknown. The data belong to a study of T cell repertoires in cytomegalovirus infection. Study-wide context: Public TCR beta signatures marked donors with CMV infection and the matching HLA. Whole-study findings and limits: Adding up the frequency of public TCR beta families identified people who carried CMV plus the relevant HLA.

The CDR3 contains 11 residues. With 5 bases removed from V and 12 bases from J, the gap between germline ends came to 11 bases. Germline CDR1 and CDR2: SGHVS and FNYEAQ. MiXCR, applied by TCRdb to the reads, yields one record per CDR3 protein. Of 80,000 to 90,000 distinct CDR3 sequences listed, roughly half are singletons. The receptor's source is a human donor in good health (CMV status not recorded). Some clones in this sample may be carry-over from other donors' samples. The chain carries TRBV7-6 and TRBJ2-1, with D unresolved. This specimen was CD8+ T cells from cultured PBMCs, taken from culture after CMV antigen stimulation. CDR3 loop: CASSTEGRQFF. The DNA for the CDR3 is TGTGCCAGCAGCACAGAAGGACGGCAGTTCTTC.